One T cell receptor beta chain is described in this entry. Trimming removed 5 bases from V and 2 bases from J; junction bases left unmatched: 13. The CDR3 consists of 17 residues. CDR1 is SGHTA, CDR2 FQGTGA, per germline. The source of the sample is a study of blood T cell repertoires in COVID-19. Study information: COVID-19 samples, acute and convalescent, were from the United States, Italy and Spain. Sample material is recorded as cDNA or gDNA derived from T cells, B-cell-depleted T cells, or PBMCs.

Original methodology: Amplifying reference gene primers gave estimates of nucleated cell counts. Assay used: immunoSEQ multiplex PCR; TCRdb lists only in-frame clones, some missing. V and J calls plus clone size are reproduced from that table; the DNA served to infer D and trimming. The table has around 110,000 clones, approximately 82% seen once. The source material was peripheral blood. This sequence was found in a man aged 25-45 years with acute or convalescent COVID-19. The chain combines TRBV7-3 with TRBJ2-5, with 8 nucleotides matching TRBD1. DNA for the CDR3: TGTGCCAGCAGCGACCGGACAGGGCCCGAGCTTCAAGAGACCCAGTACTTC. It specifies CASSDRTGPELQETQYF.